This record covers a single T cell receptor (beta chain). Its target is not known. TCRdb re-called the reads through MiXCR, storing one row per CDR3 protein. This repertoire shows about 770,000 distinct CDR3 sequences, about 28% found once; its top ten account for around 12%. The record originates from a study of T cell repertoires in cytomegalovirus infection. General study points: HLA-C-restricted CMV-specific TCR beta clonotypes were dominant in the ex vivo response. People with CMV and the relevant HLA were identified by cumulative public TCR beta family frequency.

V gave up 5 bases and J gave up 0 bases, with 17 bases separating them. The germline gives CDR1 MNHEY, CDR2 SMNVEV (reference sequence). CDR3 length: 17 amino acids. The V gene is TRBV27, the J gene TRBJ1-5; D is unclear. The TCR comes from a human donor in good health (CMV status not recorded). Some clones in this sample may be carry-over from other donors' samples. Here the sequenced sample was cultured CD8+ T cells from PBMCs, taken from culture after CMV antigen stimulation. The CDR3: CASSLGSGFYSNQPQHF. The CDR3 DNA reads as TGTGCCAGCAGTCTTGGGTCAGGCTTCTATAGCAATCAGCCCCAGCATTTT.